This T cell receptor (beta chain) originates from a study of blood T cell repertoires in COVID-19. Germline lookup yields CDR1 SGHTA and CDR2 FQGTGA. The length of the CDR3 is 16 residues. The V and J ends lost 6 bases and 2 bases, in that order; junction bases with no gene match: 8. Only in-frame clones appear in the TCRdb table, and some are missing; sequencing was by immunoSEQ multiplex PCR. The table has about 260,000 clones, 88% seen once. V is TRBV7-3 and J is TRBJ2-3; 10 positions agree with TRBD2. The sequence derives from a man in his fifties or sixties who had recovered from COVID-19. The specimen was peripheral blood. The CDR3 region has the DNA TGTGCCAGCAGTCCCCTAGCGGGGGCCTTCACAGATACGCAGTATTTT. This codes for CASSPLAGAFTDTQYF.